The 6 T cell receptor beta chains reported below all come from one sample, sequenced in a study of persistence of HIV-infected CD4 T cells. For these TCRs, the target antigens are not known. Lysates of CMV-infected fibroblasts at around 9.1 ug/mL stimulated these cells. Memory cells lacking CD40L and CD69 with high CD45RO were sorted. The immunoSEQ assay was version 4, run in survey mode. Sequencing was performed with immunoSEQ multiplex PCR; in TCRdb, only in-frame clones are kept and a portion is missing. This repertoire shows roughly 35,000 clones, 80% found once; its top ten account for around 1.5%. This specimen was CD4+ T cells sorted from PBMCs after roughly 17-hour stimulation, taken from a patient who received antiretroviral therapy. The source is an adult man with HIV who was CMV-seropositive.

V gene TRBV18 combines with J gene TRBJ1-1, with D possibly TRBD1 on 6 matching bases. The CDR3 has 13 amino acids. Germline V CDR1 and CDR2: KGHSH, LQKENI. V lost 4 bases, J lost 3 bases, and 9 bases lay in between. The DNA for the CDR3 is TGTGCCAGCTCACAACACAGGGACACTGAAGCTTTCTTT. It specifies CASSQHRDTEAFF.

This clone has only one observation. The genes are TRBV6-1 and TRBJ1-2, with TRBD1 as a possible D gene (6 bases). The CDR3 is 13 residues long. With 3 bases removed from V and 6 bases from J, the gap between germline ends came to 11 bases. Per germline, CDR1 MNHNS and CDR2 SASEGT. In nucleotides, the CDR3 is TGTGCCAGCAGTGATCAGGGGAGGGATGGCTACACCTTC. Protein sequence: CASSDQGRDGYTF.

The CDR3 coding sequence is TGTGCCAGCTCTCGTCAGGGGGCTGATTATAATTCACCCCTCCACTTT. It is translated as CASSRQGADYNSPLHF. V gene TRBV18 combines with J gene TRBJ1-6, with 8 bases matching TRBD1. V shed 6 bases, J shed 4 bases, and the junction held 8 bases outside the gene matches. The length of the CDR3 is 16 residues. Germline CDR1 reads KGHSH; CDR2 reads LQKENI.

This clone appeared a single time. The chain joins TRBV24-1 to TRBJ1-1, with D unclear. In germline, CDR1 is KGHDR, CDR2 SFDVKD. With 7 bases removed from V and 6 bases from J, the gap between germline ends came to 8 bases. The CDR3 is 11 amino acids. Here the CDR3 DNA reads TGTGCCACCAGGACGAGGGCTGAAGCTTTCTTT. Protein product: CATRTRAEAFF.

This sequence joins TRBV28 and TRBJ2-2; maybe TRBD2 (7 bases). The CDR3 is 15 residues long. Per the germline V gene, CDR1 is MDHEN and CDR2 is SYDVKM. Trimming took off 1 base at V and 6 bases at J, with 12 bases between the two ends. The CDR3 spells CASSLSGGKSGELFF. The CDR3 DNA reads TGTGCCAGCAGTTTATCGGGGGGCAAATCCGGGGAGCTGTTTTTT. The variable domain in full, with the rest retrieved from reference TRBV28 and TRBJ2-2, is DVKVTQSSRYLVKRTGEKVFLECVQDMDHENMFWYRQDPGLGLRLIYFSYDVKMKEKGDIPEGYSVSREKKERFSLILESASTNQTSMYLCASSLSGGKSGELFFGEGSRLTVL.

This chain links TRBV25-1 with TRBJ2-7; 8 bases are a match to TRBD1. The CDR3 spans 15 residues. Germline V gene lookup returns CDR1 MGHDK and CDR2 SYGVNS. The V and J ends lost 7 bases and 5 bases, in that order; junction bases with no gene match: 13. The CDR3: CASNLGQAGGDEQYF. The CDR3 bases are TGTGCCAGCAACCTGGGACAGGCGGGTGGGGACGAGCAGTACTTC.